Following are 28 T cell receptor beta chains from one sample sequenced in a study of regulatory T cells in long-lasting Graves disease. Stated time point: persistent/refractory GD, antithyroid drugs over 5 years with positive TRAb. The TCR library was prepared using RNA isolated from PBMCs. For TCR beta, libraries came from iRepertoire HTBI primers and Arm-PCR of CDR3 regions. TCRdb re-called the multiplex PCR reads through MiXCR, storing one row per CDR3 protein. Found here are 400,000 to 500,000 distinct CDR3 sequences, about 21% of them singletons; the top ten hold 14%. The sample in question was peripheral blood mononuclear cells (PBMCs), obtained when the disease was refractory, from a patient treated with antithyroid drugs. The source of these receptors is a female donor with Graves disease.

The chain employs TRBV6-1 and TRBJ2-1; TRBD1 might be the D (5 bases). Germline CDR1 reads MNHNS; CDR2 reads SASEGT. This CDR3 has 14 amino acids. V lost 1 base to trimming and J lost 5 bases, with 9 bases between them. CDR3 protein: CASSEVVGHNEQFF. The CDR3 coding sequence is TGTGCCAGCAGTGAAGTTGTGGGGCACAATGAGCAGTTCTTC.

In regard to this clonotype: Germline is not matched at one junction end, which may reflect a read error. The chain recombines TRBV5-1 with TRBJ2-7, with TRBD1 as a possible D gene (6 bases). The CDR3 consists of 14 residues. Germline V gives CDR1 SGHRS, CDR2 YFSETQ. This CDR3 reads CASGLETGTYEQYF. In DNA, the CDR3 is TGCGCCAGCGGCTTGGAGACAGGTACCTACGAGCAGTACTTC.

Remarks on this clonotype: A clone one base away is much larger, so this may be a read error. The V gene is TRBV7-9, the J gene TRBJ2-5; D call uncertain. Germline CDR1 SEHNR, CDR2 FQNEAQ (reference sequence). This CDR3 is 14 amino acids long. The V gene lost 4 bases and the J gene lost 0 bases, with 9 bases spanning the gap. The CDR3 sequence is CASSSNLYQETQYF. CDR3 DNA: TGTGCCAGCAGCTCAAATCTGTACCAAGAGACCCAGTACTTC.

In this sample, this clonotype turned up many times. The chain recombines TRBV15 with TRBJ2-2, with a possible D match to TRBD1 (5 bases). This CDR3 is built from 15 residues. Trimming shortened V by 3 bases and J by 6 bases, and 14 bases separated the two germline ends. Germline V gene sequence: CDR1 LNHNV, CDR2 YYDKDF (reference sequence). CDR3 residues: CATSSEPQGAGELFF. The CDR3 DNA follows: TGTGCCACCAGCAGTGAGCCCCAGGGCGCCGGGGAGCTGTTTTTT.

This clonotype has more than one count but fewer than ten. J is TRBJ2-7 and V is TRBV20-1; TRBD2 agrees at 10 bases. In germline, CDR1 is DFQATT, CDR2 SNEGSKA (reference sequence). V was pared by 6 bases and J by 5 bases, with 10 bases of the junction left unmatched. CDR3 length: 14 residues. As DNA, the CDR3 is TGCAGTGCGAGGGTTAGCGGGGGGTGGGACGAGCAGTACTTC. As protein: CSARVSGGWDEQYF.

This clonotype is a singleton in its sample. The V call is TRBV12-3 or TRBV12-4, the J call TRBJ2-3; D gene uncertain. The V end was cut by 3 bases, the J end by 2 bases, with 21 bases between. The CDR3 contains 18 residues. The CDR3: CASSFGNLVTTTTDTQYF. For the CDR3, the DNA is TGTGCCAGCAGTTTTGGTAATTTGGTAACTACCACCACAGATACGCAGTATTTT.

This clonotype has a count of ten or more. V and J are TRBV28 and TRBJ2-1; 9 bases are a match to TRBD1. This CDR3 comprises 15 residues. Germline values: CDR1 MDHEN, CDR2 SYDVKM. With V trimmed by 6 bases and J by 2 bases, 5 bases remained unmatched. Written as DNA, the CDR3 is TGTGCCAGCAGCCCCGGGACAGGGACCTACAATGAGCAGTTCTTC. Translation gives CASSPGTGTYNEQFF.

The chain has TRBV20-1 and TRBJ2-7; 9 bases map to TRBD1. Germline V CDR1 and CDR2: DFQATT, SNEGSKA (reference sequence). Trimming removed 7 bases from V and 3 bases from J; junction bases left unmatched: 4. The CDR3 totals 12 residues. CDR3 sequence reads: CSVGTGSYEQYF. DNA for the CDR3: TGCAGTGTCGGGACAGGGAGCTACGAGCAGTACTTC.

This clonotype showed up just once. V usage is TRBV5-1 and J usage is TRBJ2-5; 7 bases are a match to TRBD2. J gave up 6 bases and V 0 bases, and 11 bases lay outside the gene matches. From germline, CDR1 is SGHRS and CDR2 YFSETQ. The CDR3 length is 16 residues. Here the CDR3 DNA reads TGCGCCAGCAGCTTGGACGGGGGAGGGGCCCGGCAGACCCAGTACTTC. Residues: CASSLDGGGARQTQYF.

This clonotype was observed many times. The genes are TRBV27 and TRBJ1-2; perhaps TRBD1 as D (5 bases). Trimming pared 5 bases from V and 8 bases from J, leaving 21 bases between. Germline V CDR1 and CDR2: MNHEY, SMNVEV (reference sequence). This CDR3 has 15 amino acids. The CDR3 DNA reads as TGTGCCAGCAGTCGATTCCTCGGTGGGGACTGGGGCTACACCTTC. This translates into CASSRFLGGDWGYTF.

The gene calls are TRBV19 and TRBJ1-4, with no clear D. The CDR3 is 15 residues long. The V gene lost 7 bases and the J gene lost 0 bases, with 12 bases spanning the gap. CDR1 is LNHDA, CDR2 SQIVND, per germline (reference sequence). As DNA, the CDR3 is TGTGCCAGTATGGGCCTCGAGGCAACTAATGAAAAACTGTTTTTT. Amino acid sequence: CASMGLEATNEKLFF.

This clonotype was observed many times. The V and J genes are TRBV28 and TRBJ1-4; 8 nucleotides align to TRBD1. The germline V gene encodes CDR1 MDHEN and CDR2 SYDVKM. The V and J ends lost 0 bases and 7 bases, in that order; junction bases with no gene match: 4. This CDR3 is built from 15 residues. As DNA, the CDR3 is TGTGCCAGCAGTTTATGGGACAGGGATAGTGAAAAACTGTTTTTT. It yields the protein CASSLWDRDSEKLFF.

This clonotype was counted only a few times. CDR3 sequence reads: CASSSPGLANTDTQYF. In nucleotides, the CDR3 is TGTGCCAGCAGCTCCCCGGGACTAGCTAACACAGATACGCAGTATTTT. The chain recombines TRBV11-2 with TRBJ2-3; 9 bases align to TRBD2. Trimming cost V 4 bases and J 2 bases; bases outside gene matches: 7. Germline V gene lookup returns CDR1 SGHAT and CDR2 FQNNGV. The CDR3 contains 16 residues.

This clonotype has more than one count but fewer than ten. The gene calls are TRBV5-1 and TRBJ2-7, with 9 bases matching TRBD2. V was clipped by 7 bases and J by 2 bases; unmatched bases: 7. From germline, CDR1 is SGHRS and CDR2 YFSETQ. The CDR3 extends over 14 amino acids. CDR3 bases: TGCGCCAGCCGGCCAGCGGGAGGAACCTACGAGCAGTACTTC. It translates to CASRPAGGTYEQYF.

This clonotype was counted ten times or more. The genes are TRBV27 and TRBJ2-7; TRBD1 might be the D (6 bases). This CDR3 comprises 13 residues. Trimming removed 3 bases at V and 6 bases at J, with 12 bases between. The germline V gene encodes CDR1 MNHEY and CDR2 SMNVEV (reference sequence). In DNA form, the CDR3 reads TGTGCCAGCAGTTTTCGGGACACCACCGAGCAGTACTTC. Translated, it gives CASSFRDTTEQYF.

The chain carries TRBV9 and TRBJ1-5, with TRBD1 as a possible D gene (5 bases). The germline CDR1 and CDR2 sequences are SGDLS and YYNGEE. The CDR3 is 14 residues long. The germline V and J ends were trimmed by 2 bases and 0 bases, with 6 bases remaining between them. CDR3 amino acids: CASSVGVSNQPQHF. Written as DNA, the CDR3 is TGTGCCAGCAGCGTGGGGGTTAGCAATCAGCCCCAGCATTTT. Variable domain in full (rest from reference TRBV9 and TRBJ1-5): DSGVTQTPKHLITATGQRVTLRCSPRSGDLSVYWYQQSLDQGLQFLIQYYNGEERAKGNILERFSAQQFPDLHSELNLSSLELGDSALYFCASSVGVSNQPQHFGDGTRLSIL.

Remarks on this clonotype: One base away lies a much larger clone, so this may be a sequencing read error. The conserved final phenylalanine or tryptophan is absent from the CDR3, which likely points to a read error. The J gene is TRBJ2-7, the V gene TRBV27, with D perhaps matching TRBD1 (6 bases). Germline CDR1 is MNHEY and CDR2 is SMNVEV (reference sequence). The CDR3 consists of 12 residues. V was trimmed by 6 bases and J by 3 bases, leaving 9 bases between them. In nucleotides, the CDR3 is TGTGCCAGCAGGGGACATAACTACGAGCAGTACCTC. This encodes CASRGHNYEQYL.

This clonotype was counted many times. An end of the junction differs from the germline gene, which may be a read error. This chain uses TRBV29-1 with TRBJ1-2; TRBD1 aligns across 11 bases. This CDR3 is built from 15 residues. CDR1 is SQVTM and CDR2 is ANQGSEA in the germline V gene. CDR3 in amino acids: CSAADRGQVNYSYTF. Here the CDR3 DNA reads TGCAGCGCCGCGGACAGGGGGCAGGTAAACTATAGCTACACCTTC.

The sample holds many counts of this clonotype. J is TRBJ2-7 and V is TRBV6-1; D uncertain. The CDR3 has 13 amino acids. Germline assignment: CDR1 MNHNS and CDR2 SASEGT. The V gene lost 4 bases and the J gene lost 2 bases, with 9 bases spanning the gap. The CDR3 DNA reads TGTGCCAGCAGTGGTCAGGCTACCTACGAGCAGTACTTC. This gives the protein CASSGQATYEQYF.

The chain carries TRBV30 and TRBJ2-7; D possibly matches TRBD1 or TRBD2 (5 bases each). Trimming pared 8 bases from V and 1 base from J, leaving 15 bases between. Germline values: CDR1 GTSNPN, CDR2 SVGIG (reference sequence). This CDR3 has 13 residues. CDR3 nucleotide sequence: TGTGCCGGTACGGGACGGTCGTCCTACGAGCAGTACTTC. Encoded protein: CAGTGRSSYEQYF.

A few counts support this clonotype. The J gene is TRBJ2-1, the V gene TRBV27, with D perhaps matching TRBD1 (5 bases). V was pared by 5 bases and J by 4 bases, with 12 bases between. CDR3 size: 14 residues. CDR1 MNHEY and CDR2 SMNVEV come from the germline V gene (reference sequence). The CDR3, as DNA: TGTGCCAGCAGTCTTGCGACAGCTTACAATGAGCAGTTCTTC. This encodes CASSLATAYNEQFF.

The sample holds many counts of this clonotype. The J gene is TRBJ1-1, the V gene TRBV3-1; D remains ambiguous. This CDR3 has 14 amino acids. CDR1 is LGHDT and CDR2 is YNNKEL in the germline V gene (reference sequence). V shed 5 bases and J shed 2 bases, with 12 bases lying between them. In nucleotides, the CDR3 is TGTGCCAGCAGCAACACCGGCGGTAACACTGAAGCTTTCTTT. Its protein product is CASSNTGGNTEAFF. Drawing the rest from reference TRBV3-1 and TRBJ1-1, the complete variable domain is DTAVSQTPKYLVTQMGNDKSIKCEQNLGHDTMYWYKQDSKKFLKIMFSYNNKELIINETVPNRFSPKSPDKAHLNLHINSLELGDSAVYFCASSNTGGNTEAFFGQGTRLTVV.

This clonotype occurred many times. This chain connects TRBV6-1 to TRBJ2-5; possible D gene TRBD1, 6 bases. This CDR3 comprises 14 residues. CDR1 and CDR2 (germline): MNHNS, SASEGT. V lost 0 bases, J lost 7 bases, and 12 bases lay in between. The CDR3: CASSEAVQGGTQYF. The CDR3 DNA is TGTGCCAGCAGTGAAGCGGTACAGGGTGGGACCCAGTACTTC.

This clonotype was seen a handful of times. V usage is TRBV14 and J usage is TRBJ1-5, with unresolved D. V lost 0 bases, J lost 3 bases, and 12 bases lay in between. This CDR3 region has 16 residues. Germline CDR1 is SGHDN and CDR2 is FVKESK. The CDR3 DNA follows: TGTGCCAGCAGCCAAGATGGGCGGCAGGCCAATCAGCCCCAGCATTTT. Translated, it gives CASSQDGRQANQPQHF. The entire variable domain, with the rest obtained from reference TRBV14 and TRBJ1-5, is as follows: EAGVTQFPSHSVIEKGQTVTLRCDPISGHDNLYWYRRVMGKEIKFLLHFVKESKQDESGMPNNRFLAERTGGTYSTLKVQPAELEDSGVYFCASSQDGRQANQPQHFGDGTRLSIL.

This clonotype was seen at least ten times. The V call is TRBV12-3 or TRBV12-4, the J call TRBJ2-7; 12 bases match TRBD1. V was clipped by 5 bases and J by 5 bases; unmatched bases: 7. The CDR3 is 15 amino acids. CDR3 in amino acids: CASSAQGTGGNEQYF. The CDR3 DNA sequence: TGTGCCAGCAGTGCGCAGGGGACAGGGGGCAACGAGCAGTACTTC.

This clonotype has ten or more counts. The chain carries TRBV6-2 or TRBV6-3 and TRBJ2-5, with no clear D. The CDR3 runs to 15 residues. Germline-derived CDR1 and CDR2 are MNHEY and SVGEGT. Trimming pared 0 bases from V and 4 bases from J, leaving 12 bases between. The CDR3 sequence is CASSYSGVSGETQYF. The CDR3 DNA reads as TGTGCCAGCAGTTACTCGGGCGTGTCGGGAGAGACCCAGTACTTC.

This clonotype was detected many times. This chain joins TRBV3-1 and TRBJ2-7; possible D gene TRBD1, 6 bases. Trimming cost V 6 bases and J 6 bases, with 15 bases left between them. The CDR3 consists of 13 residues. Germline V gene lookup returns CDR1 LGHDT and CDR2 YNNKEL (reference sequence). CDR3: CASRTQGIGEQYF. The CDR3 coding sequence is TGTGCCAGCAGGACACAGGGAATAGGCGAGCAGTACTTC.

There are a few counts of this clonotype. CDR3: CASSFGGLGSPLHF. The CDR3 nucleotides are TGTGCCAGCAGTTTTGGGGGTCTGGGTTCACCCCTCCACTTT. The V and J genes are TRBV27 and TRBJ1-6; D is perhaps TRBD1 (5 bases). Trimming pared 3 bases from V and 9 bases from J, leaving 12 bases between. This CDR3 spans 14 amino acids. CDR1 and CDR2 from the germline V gene are MNHEY and SMNVEV (reference sequence).